These 31 T cell receptor beta chains originate from one sample sequenced in a study of blood T cell repertoires in COVID-19. Produced via immunoSEQ multiplex PCR; TCRdb's table is partial and in-frame only. The table shows roughly 130,000 clones, with approximately 90% occurring only once. Sequencing was carried out using peripheral blood. These receptors were obtained from a man aged 40-49 years with acute or convalescent COVID-19.

CDR3 in DNA: TGTGCCAGCAGCGGCCTACAGGGGGCTAGGTACAATGAGCAGTTCTTC. This encodes CASSGLQGARYNEQFF. The chain uses TRBV7-9 and TRBJ2-1; 9 bases are a match to TRBD1. Germline values: CDR1 SEHNR, CDR2 FQNEAQ (reference sequence). V shed 5 bases and J 4 bases; nucleotides not matched to a gene: 9. The CDR3 length is 16 residues.

The chain uses TRBV12-5 and TRBJ1-5; no reliable D call. CDR1 is LGHNT and CDR2 is FRNRAP in the germline V gene. The CDR3 is 12 residues long. V was trimmed by 5 bases and J by 6 bases, leaving 8 bases between them. Here the CDR3 reads CASGLLSQPQHF. CDR3 coding DNA: TGTGCTAGTGGTCTCCTCTCTCAGCCCCAGCATTTT.

V is TRBV12-3 or TRBV12-4 and J is TRBJ1-2; 9 positions match TRBD1. V was pared by 4 bases and J by 12 bases, with 6 bases of the junction left unmatched. This CDR3 contains 12 residues. CDR3 in amino acids: CASSYPGQGNTF. The DNA for the CDR3 is TGTGCCAGCAGTTATCCAGGACAGGGGAACACCTTC.

The rearrangement uses TRBV10-3 and TRBJ2-1, with 7 bases lining up with TRBD1. The V segment lost 4 bases and the J segment 10 bases; nucleotides outside the gene matches: 13. CDR3 length: 15 amino acids. Germline assignment: CDR1 ENHRY and CDR2 SYGVKD. CDR3 sequence (DNA): TGTGCCATCAGTGTGAGTGGGACAGTGATGGGGGAGCAGTTCTTC. It is translated as CAISVSGTVMGEQFF.

The rearrangement links TRBV19 to TRBJ1-5; D is undetermined. Trimming pared 2 bases from V and 8 bases from J, leaving 16 bases between. Germline V lookup: CDR1 LNHDA, CDR2 SQIVND (reference sequence). The CDR3 is made up of 15 amino acids. Here the CDR3 DNA reads TGTGCCAGTAGTATACCCCCCCGAGGGAAGGAGCCCCAGCATTTT. This encodes CASSIPPRGKEPQHF.

The J gene is TRBJ2-1, the V gene TRBV20-1; 8 positions agree with TRBD1. Trimming at V came to 3 bases and at J to 0 bases, leaving 4 bases not matched to a gene. CDR3 size: 15 residues. Looked up from germline, CDR1 is DFQATT and CDR2 is SNEGSKA (reference sequence). CDR3 nucleotide sequence: TGCAGTGCTAGTACTGGACAGGGCTCCTACAATGAGCAGTTCTTC. Encoded protein: CSASTGQGSYNEQFF.

V is TRBV27 and J is TRBJ2-5; tentative D call: TRBD2 (5 bases). CDR1 and CDR2 (germline): MNHEY, SMNVEV (reference sequence). This CDR3 has 16 amino acids. Trimming left V 4 bases short and J 9 bases short, with 24 bases between. The CDR3 region is CASSSQLLTPEAAQYF. In nucleotides, the CDR3 is TGTGCCAGCAGTTCCCAACTTCTGACCCCGGAGGCGGCCCAGTACTTC.

The chain links TRBV30 to TRBJ2-7; no firm D call. CDR3 size: 12 residues. Germline assignment: CDR1 GTSNPN and CDR2 SVGIG (reference sequence). V lost 1 base to trimming and J lost 6 bases, with 10 bases between them. This chain's CDR3 is CAWSATRAEQYF. The CDR3 DNA follows: TGTGCCTGGAGTGCCACGAGAGCCGAGCAGTACTTC.

This clone was recorded once. CDR3 residues: CASSQERQGLFYGYTF. CDR3 sequence (DNA): TGCGCCAGCAGCCAAGAGCGACAGGGACTCTTCTATGGCTACACCTTC. V gene TRBV4-3 combines with J gene TRBJ1-2; 7 bases fit TRBD1. With 0 bases clipped from V and 4 bases from J, the junction kept 8 bases outside the gene matches. CDR3 length: 16 amino acids. The germline CDR1 and CDR2 sequences are LGHNA and YSLEER.

V gene TRBV5-8 combines with J gene TRBJ1-6; 8 positions match TRBD1. The germline gives CDR1 SGHTS, CDR2 YDEGEE. V lost 4 bases, J lost 7 bases, and 10 bases stayed unmatched. This CDR3 is 16 amino acids long. CDR3 protein: CASSPLWTGRNSPLHF. CDR3 in DNA: TGTGCCAGCAGCCCTCTTTGGACAGGGAGAAATTCACCCCTCCACTTT.

This sequence joins TRBV6-2 or TRBV6-3 and TRBJ1-1; a weak D match, TRBD1 (6 bases). V was shortened by 4 bases and J by 5 bases, with 11 bases between the two germline ends. Germline CDR1 reads MNHEY; CDR2 reads SVGEGT. The CDR3 extends over 13 amino acids. The CDR3, as DNA: TGTGCCAGCAGTTCAGGGGCGCCAACTGAAGCTTTCTTT. Translation: CASSSGAPTEAFF.

The rearrangement uses TRBV2 and TRBJ2-7; 12 nucleotides line up with TRBD2. The V segment lost 7 bases and the J segment 2 bases; nucleotides outside the gene matches: 3. This CDR3 spans 14 amino acids. Per germline, CDR1 SNHLY and CDR2 FYNNEI. The DNA for the CDR3 is TGTGCCAGCAAAGGACTAGCGGGGCCCTACGAGCAGTACTTC. Protein product: CASKGLAGPYEQYF.

The chain combines TRBV6-1 with TRBJ2-7; D call uncertain. Trimming removed 0 bases from V and 2 bases from J, with 11 bases in between. The CDR3 length is 15 residues. The V gene's germline CDR1 is MNHNS and CDR2 SASEGT. CDR3 sequence (DNA): TGTGCCAGCAGTGAAGCAACAGTAGTTACCTACGAGCAGTACTTC. It is translated as CASSEATVVTYEQYF.

The sample holds one count of this clone. The chain joins TRBV7-2 to TRBJ2-1; 12 positions match TRBD1. The J segment lost 10 bases and the V segment lost 0 bases, leaving 4 bases of the junction unmatched. The CDR3 runs to 15 residues. CDR1 is SGHTA, CDR2 FQGNSA, per germline. CDR3 residues: CASSLAWDRGREQFF. As DNA, the CDR3 is TGTGCCAGCAGCTTAGCGTGGGACAGGGGGCGAGAGCAGTTCTTC.

The rearrangement joins TRBV18 to TRBJ2-2, with 15 bases fitting TRBD2. Germline loops: CDR1 KGHSH, CDR2 LQKENI. CDR3 length: 19 amino acids. V shed 3 bases, J shed 0 bases, and the junction held 5 bases outside the gene matches. CDR3 loop: CASSPLGLAGGTNTGELFF. The CDR3 nucleotides are TGTGCCAGCTCACCCCTGGGACTAGCGGGAGGTACGAACACCGGGGAGCTGTTTTTT.

The chain employs TRBV9 and TRBJ2-7; unclear D gene. Germline V lookup: CDR1 SGDLS, CDR2 YYNGEE. The CDR3 length is 16 residues. Deletions cut 2 bases from V and 2 bases from J, with 17 bases between. CDR3 region: CASSVGPMAAAYEQYF. The CDR3, as DNA: TGTGCCAGCAGCGTCGGCCCGATGGCGGCTGCCTACGAGCAGTACTTC.

The CDR3 region has the DNA TGTGCCAGCAGCTTAACTCAGGGGGCTGAAGCTTTCTTT. Translated: CASSLTQGAEAFF. The chain combines TRBV7-9 with TRBJ1-1; TRBD1 matches at 7 bases. The CDR3 runs to 13 residues. V was pared by 2 bases and J by 6 bases, with 3 bases of the junction left unmatched. Looked up from germline, CDR1 is SEHNR and CDR2 is FQNEAQ (reference sequence).

The genes are TRBV11-3 and TRBJ2-3; D may be TRBD1 (5 bases). Germline V CDR1 and CDR2: SGHNT, YENEEA. Trimming removed 3 bases at V and 5 bases at J, with 15 bases between. The CDR3 covers 15 residues. The CDR3 bases are TGTGCCAGCAGCTTTGGCCAGGGAAGTCAAGATACGCAGTATTTT. It yields the protein CASSFGQGSQDTQYF.

As DNA, the CDR3 is TGTGCCTGGAGCGTGAACACTGAAGCTTTCTTT. Protein product: CAWSVNTEAFF. The chain has TRBV30 and TRBJ1-1; no clear D gene. Germline loops: CDR1 GTSNPN, CDR2 SVGIG (reference sequence). V lost 3 bases and J lost 0, with 2 bases in between. The CDR3 is 11 residues long. The complete variable domain, with remaining parts taken from reference TRBV30 and TRBJ1-1, reads SQTIHQWPATLVQPVGSPLSLECTVEGTSNPNLYWYRQAAGRGLQLLFYSVGIGQISSEVPQNLSASRPQDRQFILSSKKLLLSDSGFYLCAWSVNTEAFFGQGTRLTVV.

This clone was detected only once. The CDR3 sequence is CASSLKSPGSIHEQFF. As DNA, the CDR3 is TGTGCCAGCAGCTTAAAGTCCCCTGGTAGCATCCATGAGCAGTTCTTC. The rearrangement uses TRBV7-2 and TRBJ2-1; D ambiguous. Germline loops: CDR1 SGHTA, CDR2 FQGNSA. The germline V and J ends were trimmed by 2 bases and 8 bases, with 19 bases remaining between them. The CDR3 contains 16 residues.

This chain connects TRBV5-1 to TRBJ2-7; 12 nucleotides match TRBD2. The CDR3 sequence is 17 residues long. The junction had 12 bases not matched to a gene; V was cut back by 3 bases and J by 5 bases. Germline V lookup: CDR1 SGHRS, CDR2 YFSETQ. CDR3 sequence: CASSSLMTSGSFDEQYF. In nucleotides, the CDR3 is TGCGCCAGCAGCTCTCTAATGACTAGCGGGAGCTTCGACGAGCAGTACTTC.

The genes are TRBV7-9 and TRBJ1-2; no firm D call. There are 14 residues in the CDR3. The V end was cut by 5 bases, the J end by 7 bases, with 17 bases between. The germline V gene has CDR1 SEHNR and CDR2 FQNEAQ (reference sequence). CDR3 sequence reads: CASSPTSPRGGYTF. The CDR3 bases are TGTGCCAGCAGCCCCACTTCCCCAAGAGGTGGCTACACCTTC.

The V gene is TRBV10-3, the J gene TRBJ2-5; possible D gene TRBD2, 6 bases. Germline V gene sequence: CDR1 ENHRY, CDR2 SYGVKD. V was pared by 0 bases and J by 1 base, with 12 bases between. This CDR3 spans 16 amino acids. CDR3: CAISESTRSSQETQYF. CDR3 nucleotide sequence: TGTGCCATCAGTGAGTCGACTAGGAGCTCCCAAGAGACCCAGTACTTC.

This clone has just one count. This sequence joins TRBV5-6 and TRBJ1-5, with D uncertain. CDR3 length: 15 residues. The germline gives CDR1 SGHDT, CDR2 YYEEEE. Trimming pared 0 bases from V and 3 bases from J, leaving 10 bases between. CDR3 coding DNA: TGTGCCAGCAGCTTGGTTCCAGGTCCCAATCAGCCCCAGCATTTT. Protein sequence: CASSLVPGPNQPQHF.

This clone is a singleton in its sample. J is TRBJ2-1 and V is TRBV12-3 or TRBV12-4; D is unclear. V was clipped by 3 bases and J by 7 bases, with 10 bases between them. This CDR3 has 13 amino acids. In DNA, the CDR3 is TGTGCCAGCAGTTTCTTCCGCGTTAATGAGCAGTTCTTC. It encodes CASSFFRVNEQFF.

This clone was seen only a few times. The chain uses TRBV27 and TRBJ1-2; 8 positions match TRBD1. Losses at the gene ends were 3 bases for V and 5 bases for J; bases not matched to a gene: 11. Germline loops: CDR1 MNHEY, CDR2 SMNVEV (reference sequence). This CDR3 comprises 16 residues. The CDR3 nucleotides are TGTGCCAGCAGTTTGGGGGTAGGGGGACAGGCGTATGGCTACACCTTC. Translating gives CASSLGVGGQAYGYTF.

Only a few counts were recorded for this clone. The rearrangement links TRBV2 to TRBJ1-1; the match to TRBD1 covers 7 bases. With 5 bases clipped from V and 5 bases from J, the junction kept 8 bases outside the gene matches. CDR3 length: 14 amino acids. The germline V gene has CDR1 SNHLY and CDR2 FYNNEI. The CDR3 is CASSKTGPGTEAFF. The DNA for the CDR3 is TGTGCCAGCAGTAAGACAGGGCCGGGAACTGAAGCTTTCTTT.

The chain has TRBV30 and TRBJ2-3; the D gene is possibly TRBD2 (6 bases). V lost 2 bases and J 10 bases, leaving 19 bases between the germline ends. The germline V gene encodes CDR1 GTSNPN and CDR2 SVGIG (reference sequence). CDR3 size: 14 residues. As DNA, the CDR3 is TGTGCCTGGAGTTCCTCGTCTTGGGACTCCCCGCAGTATTTT. Protein product: CAWSSSSWDSPQYF.

Here the CDR3 reads CASSQGKQENTEAFF. The CDR3 region has the DNA TGTGCCAGCAGCCAAGGAAAACAGGAGAACACTGAAGCTTTCTTT. This chain links TRBV3-1 (or the pseudogene TRBV3-2) with TRBJ1-1; tentative D call: TRBD1 (5 bases). The V and J ends lost 1 base and 1 base respectively, with 10 bases between them. The V gene's germline CDR1 is LGHDT and CDR2 YNNKEL (reference sequence). This CDR3 region has 15 residues.

CDR3 amino acids: CATQWGGADQPQHF. In nucleotides, the CDR3 is TGTGCCACCCAATGGGGGGGCGCAGATCAGCCCCAGCATTTT. The V and J genes are TRBV6-6 and TRBJ1-5; D perhaps matches TRBD1 (6 bases). The germline gives CDR1 MNHNY, CDR2 SVGAGI (reference sequence). The length of the CDR3 is 14 residues. Trimming took 10 bases from V and 5 from J, leaving 18 bases between them.

This sequence joins TRBV14 and TRBJ2-1; TRBD2 aligns across 7 bases. From germline, CDR1 is SGHDN and CDR2 FVKESK. The CDR3 covers 15 residues. The V gene end was trimmed by 4 bases and the J gene end by 4 bases; junction bases not matched to a gene: 7. The CDR3 sequence is CASSRRLAEYNEQFF. In nucleotides, the CDR3 is TGTGCCAGCAGCCGCCGACTAGCCGAGTACAATGAGCAGTTCTTC.